This TCR beta chain was sequenced for a study of early T cells in non-severe SARS-CoV-2 infection. Individual cDNA molecules each received unique molecular identifiers attached to them. TCRdb recomputed calls from the 5' RACE reads with MiXCR, one row per CDR3 protein. The table includes tens of thousands of distinct CDR3 sequences, roughly 11% detected once. The germline V and J ends were trimmed by 6 bases and 7 bases, with 13 bases remaining between them. Germline-derived CDR1 and CDR2 are DFQATT and SNEGSKA (reference sequence). The CDR3 is 13 amino acids. The J gene is TRBJ1-6, the V gene TRBV20-1; perhaps TRBD1 as D (5 bases). The TCR sequence derives from an adult who was a healthcare worker with PCR-confirmed SARS-CoV-2 infection or an uninfected control (not recorded which). The starting material was whole blood, obtained at baseline. As DNA, the CDR3 is TGCAGTGCCCCAAAGGGGAGCAATTCACCCCTCCACTTT. The encoded protein is CSAPKGSNSPLHF.